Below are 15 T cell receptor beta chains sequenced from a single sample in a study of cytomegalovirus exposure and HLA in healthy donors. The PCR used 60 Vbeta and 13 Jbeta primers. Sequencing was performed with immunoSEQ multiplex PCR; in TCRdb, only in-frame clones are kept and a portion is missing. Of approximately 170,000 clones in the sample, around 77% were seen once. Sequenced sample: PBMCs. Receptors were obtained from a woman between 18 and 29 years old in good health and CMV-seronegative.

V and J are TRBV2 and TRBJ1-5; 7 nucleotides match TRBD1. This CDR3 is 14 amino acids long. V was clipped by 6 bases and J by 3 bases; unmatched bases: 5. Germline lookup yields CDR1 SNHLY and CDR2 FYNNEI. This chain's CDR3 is CASSRQGSNQPQHF. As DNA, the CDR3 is TGTGCCAGCAGCCGACAGGGTTCCAATCAGCCCCAGCATTTT.

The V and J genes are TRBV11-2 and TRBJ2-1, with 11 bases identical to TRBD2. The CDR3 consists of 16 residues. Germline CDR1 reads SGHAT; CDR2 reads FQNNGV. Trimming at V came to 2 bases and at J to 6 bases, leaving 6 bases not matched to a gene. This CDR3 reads CASSLSVLAGVNEQFF. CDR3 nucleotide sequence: TGTGCCAGCAGCTTATCGGTACTAGCGGGGGTCAATGAGCAGTTCTTC.

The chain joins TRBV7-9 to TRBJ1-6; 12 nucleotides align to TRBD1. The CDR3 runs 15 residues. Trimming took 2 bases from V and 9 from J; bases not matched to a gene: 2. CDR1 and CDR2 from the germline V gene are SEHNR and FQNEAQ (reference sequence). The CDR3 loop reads CASSLLGQGASPLHF. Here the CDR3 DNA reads TGTGCCAGCAGCTTATTGGGACAGGGGGCTTCACCCCTCCACTTT.

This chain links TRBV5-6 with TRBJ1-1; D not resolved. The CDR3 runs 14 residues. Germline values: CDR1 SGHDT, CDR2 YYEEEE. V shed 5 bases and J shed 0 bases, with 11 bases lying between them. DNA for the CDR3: TGTGCCAGCAGGATAGAGGGCATGAACACTGAAGCTTTCTTT. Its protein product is CASRIEGMNTEAFF. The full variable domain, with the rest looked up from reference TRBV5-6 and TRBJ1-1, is DAGVTQSPTHLIKTRGQQVTLRCSPKSGHDTVSWYQQALGQGPQFIFQYYEEEERQRGNFPDRFSGHQFPNYSSELNVNALLLGDSALYLCASRIEGMNTEAFFGQGTRLTVV.

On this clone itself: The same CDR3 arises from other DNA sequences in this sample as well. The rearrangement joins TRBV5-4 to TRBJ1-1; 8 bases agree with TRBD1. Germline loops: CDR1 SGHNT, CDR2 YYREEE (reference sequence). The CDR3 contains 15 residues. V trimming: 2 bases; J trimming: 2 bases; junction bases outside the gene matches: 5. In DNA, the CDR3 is TGTGCCAGCAGCTTAGGCGGGACAGGTAACACTGAAGCTTTCTTT. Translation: CASSLGGTGNTEAFF. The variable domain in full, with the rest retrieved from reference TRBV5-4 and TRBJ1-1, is ETGVTQSPTHLIKTRGQQVTLRCSSQSGHNTVSWYQQALGQGPQFIFQYYREEENGRGNFPPRFSGLQFPNYSSELNVNALELDDSALYLCASSLGGTGNTEAFFGQGTRLTVV.

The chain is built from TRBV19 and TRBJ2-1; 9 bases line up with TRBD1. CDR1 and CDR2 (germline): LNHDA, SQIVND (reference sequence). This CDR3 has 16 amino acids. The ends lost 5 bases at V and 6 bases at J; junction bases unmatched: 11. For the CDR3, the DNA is TGTGCCAGTAGTCCCCGACCGGGACAGGGAGGCAATGAGCAGTTCTTC. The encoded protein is CASSPRPGQGGNEQFF.

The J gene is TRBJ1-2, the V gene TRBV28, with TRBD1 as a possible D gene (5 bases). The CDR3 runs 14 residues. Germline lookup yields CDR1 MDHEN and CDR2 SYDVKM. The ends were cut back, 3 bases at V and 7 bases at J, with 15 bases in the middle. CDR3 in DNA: TGTGCCAGCAGTTTTGGCCCCAGGGAACGTGGCTACACCTTC. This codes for CASSFGPRERGYTF.

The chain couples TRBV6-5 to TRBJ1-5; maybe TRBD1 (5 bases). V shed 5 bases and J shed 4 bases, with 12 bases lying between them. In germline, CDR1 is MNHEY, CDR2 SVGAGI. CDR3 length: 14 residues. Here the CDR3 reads CASSRQGWNQPQHF. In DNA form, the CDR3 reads TGTGCCAGCAGTAGGCAGGGTTGGAATCAGCCCCAGCATTTT.

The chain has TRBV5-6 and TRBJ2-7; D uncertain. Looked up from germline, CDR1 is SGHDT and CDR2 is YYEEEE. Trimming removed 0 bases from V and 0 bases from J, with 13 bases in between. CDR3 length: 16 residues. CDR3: CASSLGPFTNSYEQYF. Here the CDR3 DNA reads TGTGCCAGCAGCTTGGGGCCTTTCACTAACTCCTACGAGCAGTACTTC.

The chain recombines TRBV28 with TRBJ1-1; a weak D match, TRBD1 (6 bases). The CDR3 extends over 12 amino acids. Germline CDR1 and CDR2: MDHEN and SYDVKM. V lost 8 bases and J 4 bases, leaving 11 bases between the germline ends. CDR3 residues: CASSDRPTEAFF. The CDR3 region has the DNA TGTGCCAGCTCCGACAGGCCCACTGAAGCTTTCTTT.

The CDR3 DNA reads TGTGCCAGCAGTGAAGCCAGGCTTCAAGCTTTCTTT. This sequence encodes CASSEARLQAFF. The genes are TRBV6-1 and TRBJ1-1; D not resolved. Germline lookup yields CDR1 MNHNS and CDR2 SASEGT. The CDR3 covers 12 residues. Trimming shortened V by 0 bases and J by 9 bases, and 8 bases separated the two germline ends.

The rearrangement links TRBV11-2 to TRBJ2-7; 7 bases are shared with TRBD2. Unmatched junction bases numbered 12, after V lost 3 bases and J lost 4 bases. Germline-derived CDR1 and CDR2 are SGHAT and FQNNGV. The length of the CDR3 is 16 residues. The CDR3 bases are TGTGCCAGCAGCTTTCCGGGACTAAATGGACCATACGAGCAGTACTTC. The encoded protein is CASSFPGLNGPYEQYF.

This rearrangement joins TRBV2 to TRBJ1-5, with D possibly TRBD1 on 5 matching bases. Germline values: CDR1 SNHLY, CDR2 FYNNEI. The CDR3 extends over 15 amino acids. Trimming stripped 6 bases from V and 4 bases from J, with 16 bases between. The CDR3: CASRDAAGWNQPQHF. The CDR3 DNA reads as TGTGCCAGCAGGGACGCGGCAGGGTGGAATCAGCCCCAGCATTTT.

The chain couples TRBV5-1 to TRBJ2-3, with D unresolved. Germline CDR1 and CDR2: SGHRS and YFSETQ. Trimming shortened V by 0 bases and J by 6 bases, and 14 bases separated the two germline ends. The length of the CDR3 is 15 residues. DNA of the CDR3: TGCGCCAGCAGCTTGGAAGGCCTAGTGCCGGATACGCAGTATTTT. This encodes CASSLEGLVPDTQYF. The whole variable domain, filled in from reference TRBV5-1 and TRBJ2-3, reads KAGVTQTPRYLIKTRGQQVTLSCSPISGHRSVSWYQQTPGQGLQFLFEYFSETQRNKGNFPGRFSGRQFSNSRSEMNVSTLELGDSALYLCASSLEGLVPDTQYFGPGTRLTVL.

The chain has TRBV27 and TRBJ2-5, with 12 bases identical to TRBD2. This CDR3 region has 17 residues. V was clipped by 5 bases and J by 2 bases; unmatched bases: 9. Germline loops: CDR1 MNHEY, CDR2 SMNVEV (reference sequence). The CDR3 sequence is CASSHYYGTSGQETQYF. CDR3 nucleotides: TGTGCCAGCAGTCACTATTACGGGACTAGCGGGCAAGAGACCCAGTACTTC.